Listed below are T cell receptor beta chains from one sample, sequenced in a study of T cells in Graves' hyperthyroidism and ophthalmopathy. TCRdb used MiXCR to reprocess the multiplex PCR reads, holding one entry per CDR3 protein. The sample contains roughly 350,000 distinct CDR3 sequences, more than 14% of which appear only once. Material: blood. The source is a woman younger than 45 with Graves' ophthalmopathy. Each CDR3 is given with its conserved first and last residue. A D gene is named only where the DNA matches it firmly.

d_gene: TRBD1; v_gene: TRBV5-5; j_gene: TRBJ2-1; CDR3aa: CASSLGQGKREQFF
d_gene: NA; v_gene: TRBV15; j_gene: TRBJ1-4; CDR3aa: CATSRGPSGDGEKLFF
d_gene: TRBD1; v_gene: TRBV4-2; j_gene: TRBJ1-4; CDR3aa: CASSRDRATNEKLFF
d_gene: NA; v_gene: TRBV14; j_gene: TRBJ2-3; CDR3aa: CASSQLMGTDTQYF
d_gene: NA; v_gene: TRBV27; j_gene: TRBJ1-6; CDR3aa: CASQTMDENSPLHF
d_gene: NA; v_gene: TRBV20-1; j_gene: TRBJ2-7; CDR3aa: CSASAGSCEQYF
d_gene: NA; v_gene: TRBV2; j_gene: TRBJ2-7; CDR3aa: CASSGPPGTSYEQYF
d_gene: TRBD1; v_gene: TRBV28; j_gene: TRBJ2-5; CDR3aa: CASLRGQGPETQYF
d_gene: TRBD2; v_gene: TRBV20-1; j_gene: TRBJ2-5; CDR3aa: CSAPPGLVATQYF
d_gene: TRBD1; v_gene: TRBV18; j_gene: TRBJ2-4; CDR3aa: CASSPPAQGGNIHYF
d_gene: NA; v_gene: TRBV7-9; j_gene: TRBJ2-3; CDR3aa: CASSSILTDTQYF
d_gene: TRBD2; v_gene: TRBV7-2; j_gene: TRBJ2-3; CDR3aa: CASSLRLAGLTTDTQYF
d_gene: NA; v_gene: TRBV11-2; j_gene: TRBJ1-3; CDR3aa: CASSLQRSGNTIYF
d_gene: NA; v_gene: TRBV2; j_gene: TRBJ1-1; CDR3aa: CASSVGSSNTEAFF
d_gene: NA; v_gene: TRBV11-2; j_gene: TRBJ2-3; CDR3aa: CASSRSRGWYTQYF
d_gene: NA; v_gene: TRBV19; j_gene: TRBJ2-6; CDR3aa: CASSIAKGVAGANVLTF
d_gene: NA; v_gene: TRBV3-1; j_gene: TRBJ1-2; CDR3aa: CASSQGPWRDSGYTF
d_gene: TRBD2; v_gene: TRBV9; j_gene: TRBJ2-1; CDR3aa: CSSSVELAVYNEQFF
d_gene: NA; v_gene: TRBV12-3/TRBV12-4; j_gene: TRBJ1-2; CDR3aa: CASNWEQGLYGYTF
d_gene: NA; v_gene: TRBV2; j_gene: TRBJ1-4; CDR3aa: CASSESVHGDEKLFF
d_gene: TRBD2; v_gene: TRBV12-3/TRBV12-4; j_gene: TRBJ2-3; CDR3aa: CASSRSSGGRSTDTQYF
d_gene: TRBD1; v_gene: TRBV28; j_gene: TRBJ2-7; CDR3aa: CASSPWGQGSYEQYF
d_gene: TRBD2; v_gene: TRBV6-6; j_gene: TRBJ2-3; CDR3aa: CASSYGLTSGSTDTQYF
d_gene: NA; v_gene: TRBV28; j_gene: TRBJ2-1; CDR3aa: CASSQIRGGSHEQFF
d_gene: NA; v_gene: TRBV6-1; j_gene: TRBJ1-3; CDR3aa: CASRPLRVGNTIYF
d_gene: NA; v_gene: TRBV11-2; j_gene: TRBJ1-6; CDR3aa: CASSPSLTYSVGLHF
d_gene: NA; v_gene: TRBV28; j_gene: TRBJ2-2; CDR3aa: CASSPTWAGGELFF
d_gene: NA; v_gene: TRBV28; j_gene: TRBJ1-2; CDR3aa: CASSPRGSGYTF
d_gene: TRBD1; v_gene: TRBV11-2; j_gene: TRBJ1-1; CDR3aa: CAISLGVNRGLDTEAFF
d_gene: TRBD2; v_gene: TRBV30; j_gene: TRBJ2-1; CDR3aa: CAWSHGLAGSHEQFF
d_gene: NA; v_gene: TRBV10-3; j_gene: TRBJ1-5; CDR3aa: CAISEQGTNQPQHF
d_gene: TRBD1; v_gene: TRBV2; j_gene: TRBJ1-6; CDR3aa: CASRQGQDSPLHF
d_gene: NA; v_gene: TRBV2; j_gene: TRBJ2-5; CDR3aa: CASRRGGPETQYF
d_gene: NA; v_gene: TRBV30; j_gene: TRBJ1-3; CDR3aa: CAWSWETVHGNTIYF
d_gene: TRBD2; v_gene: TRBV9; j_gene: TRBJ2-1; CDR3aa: CASSVSGGTYNEQFF
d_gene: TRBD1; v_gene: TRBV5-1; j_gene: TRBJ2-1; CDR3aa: CASSKGQYNEQFF
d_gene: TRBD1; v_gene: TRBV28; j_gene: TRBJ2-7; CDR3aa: CASRGQGRHEQYF
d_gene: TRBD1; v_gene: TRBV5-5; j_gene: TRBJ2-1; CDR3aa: CASSPEETGYNEQFF
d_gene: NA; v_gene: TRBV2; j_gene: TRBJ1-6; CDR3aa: CASNTGIPTRPPLHF
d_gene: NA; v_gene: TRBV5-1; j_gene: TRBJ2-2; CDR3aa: CASSYRVTGELFF